These 23 T cell receptor beta chains were all obtained from the same sample, sequenced in a study of immune characterization of retroperitoneal liposarcoma. TCRdb called the PCR reads again in MiXCR, with one record for every CDR3 protein. There are about 3,100 distinct CDR3 sequences in the sample; roughly 26% occur only once, and around 16% lies in the top ten. Sample: tumor tissue. The receptor set was obtained from a female donor with retroperitoneal liposarcoma.

DNA of the CDR3: TGTGCCAGCAGTGATCAGACAGGTTCGCAAGAGACCCAGTACTTC. Its protein product is CASSDQTGSQETQYF. V usage is TRBV6-1 and J usage is TRBJ2-1; D is possibly TRBD1 (6 bases). The J call is uncertain, as TRBJ2-5 better fits the DNA end. The CDR3 runs to 15 residues. CDR1 and CDR2 (germline): MNHNS, SASEGT.

The chain has TRBV4-3 and TRBJ2-2; 9 bases are shared with TRBD2. The CDR3 loop spans 16 amino acids. The V and J ends lost 3 bases and 5 bases, in that order; junction bases with no gene match: 7. The germline gives CDR1 LGHNA, CDR2 YSLEER. This CDR3 reads CASSHSAGGGTGELFF. DNA for the CDR3: TGCGCCAGCAGCCATTCTGCGGGAGGGGGAACCGGGGAGCTGTTTTTT.

This clonotype was seen only a few times. This chain joins TRBV19 and TRBJ2-3; D perhaps matches TRBD2 (6 bases). Germline V gives CDR1 LNHDA, CDR2 SQIVND (reference sequence). V lost 5 bases, J lost 6 bases, and 15 bases lay in between. The CDR3 sequence is 14 residues long. The CDR3 protein is CASSPRGFADTQYF. The CDR3 DNA is TGTGCCAGTAGTCCCCGGGGGTTCGCGGATACGCAGTATTTT.

The V and J genes are TRBV14 and TRBJ2-1; TRBD2 matches at 11 bases. TRBJ2-7 matches the DNA end more closely, so the J call is doubtful. Germline assignment: CDR1 SGHDN and CDR2 FVKESK. The CDR3 consists of 15 residues. CDR3: CASSQGSGRGHEQYF. The CDR3 bases are TGTGCCAGCAGCCAAGGTAGCGGGAGGGGACACGAGCAGTACTTC.

Relative to its sample, this clonotype is medium-sized (0.01 to 0.1%). This chain joins TRBV12-3 or TRBV12-4 and TRBJ1-1; unclear D gene. Between the trimmed V and J ends, which lost 6 bases and 2 bases, there was a span of 4 bases. This CDR3 is 11 amino acids long. CDR3 protein: CASRINTEAFF. The CDR3 coding sequence is TGTGCCAGCAGGATAAACACTGAAGCTTTCTTT.

A few counts support this clonotype. The chain is built from TRBV9 and TRBJ2-5; TRBD2 might be the D (5 bases). The CDR3 spans 14 residues. V shed 3 bases and J shed 0 bases, with 9 bases lying between them. Per the germline V gene, CDR1 is SGDLS and CDR2 is YYNGEE. CDR3 sequence: CASSEPGYQETQYF. In DNA, the CDR3 is TGTGCCAGCAGCGAACCGGGGTACCAAGAGACCCAGTACTTC.

This clonotype is classed as medium-sized. The chain carries TRBV6-1 and TRBJ2-1; TRBD1 might be the D (6 bases). The germline V and J ends were trimmed by 7 bases and 13 bases, with 35 bases remaining between them. The CDR3 is 18 residues long. Germline assignment: CDR1 MNHNS and CDR2 SASEGT. CDR3 sequence (DNA): TGTGCCAGCACCCCCTGGGGTGACTACTCATCAGGGGTCGAGACCCAGTTCTTC. The encoded protein is CASTPWGDYSSGVETQFF.

This clonotype is classed as medium-sized. The chain combines TRBV5-8 with TRBJ2-5, with D uncertain. Germline loops: CDR1 SGHTS, CDR2 YDEGEE. Trimming stripped 2 bases from V and 3 bases from J, with 5 bases between. This CDR3 is built from 12 residues. As DNA, the CDR3 is TGTGCCAGCAGCTTAAGTGAAGAGACCCAGTACTTC. Protein: CASSLSEETQYF.

This chain connects TRBV5-1 to TRBJ2-1; tentatively, D is TRBD2 (6 bases). The CDR3 has 12 amino acids. CDR1 SGHRS and CDR2 YFSETQ come from the germline V gene. V was pared by 3 bases and J by 7 bases, with 8 bases between. The CDR3 DNA reads TGCGCCAGCAGCTCGGCGGGAAATGAGCAGTTCTTC. Protein sequence: CASSSAGNEQFF. The whole variable domain, remainder taken from reference TRBV5-1 and TRBJ2-1, is KAGVTQTPRYLIKTRGQQVTLSCSPISGHRSVSWYQQTPGQGLQFLFEYFSETQRNKGNFPGRFSGRQFSNSRSEMNVSTLELGDSALYLCASSSAGNEQFFGPGTRLTVL.

This clonotype has more than one count but fewer than ten. The chain carries TRBV5-1 and TRBJ2-5, with D perhaps TRBD2 (5 bases). The last part of the DNA fits TRBJ2-7 better; the J call may be wrong. The CDR3 sequence is 14 residues long. The germline gives CDR1 SGHRS, CDR2 YFSETQ. The CDR3 sequence: CASSLYRDSYEQYF. CDR3 DNA: TGCGCCAGCAGCTTGTACCGGGATTCCTACGAGCAGTACTTC.

The chain joins TRBV4-2 to TRBJ2-1; D is perhaps TRBD2 (6 bases). Judging by the DNA end, TRBJ2-7 fits better; the J call may be wrong. Germline loops: CDR1 LGHNA, CDR2 YNFKEQ. The CDR3 totals 17 residues. The CDR3 here is CASSQDPLDTSRGEQYF. CDR3 sequence (DNA): TGTGCCAGCAGCCAAGACCCCCTTGACACATCCCGGGGGGAGCAGTACTTC.

The rearrangement links TRBV12-5 to TRBJ2-5; no reliable D call. CDR1 is LGHNT, CDR2 FRNRAP, per germline. CDR3 length: 13 residues. V was trimmed by 5 bases and J by 1 base, leaving 8 bases between them. Written as DNA, the CDR3 is TGTGCTAGTGGTCCCTCACGCCAAGAGACCCAGTACTTC. Residues: CASGPSRQETQYF.

Sample share makes this clonotype medium-sized (0.01 to 0.1%). The chain uses TRBV15 and TRBJ1-1; D is unclear. Trimming removed 2 bases at V and 1 base at J, with 8 bases between. The CDR3 runs 14 residues. Germline V lookup: CDR1 LNHNV, CDR2 YYDKDF (reference sequence). The chain's CDR3 is CATSRSLSNTEAFF. As DNA, the CDR3 is TGTGCCACCAGCAGATCTCTGTCGAACACTGAAGCTTTCTTT.

The chain carries TRBV12-3 or TRBV12-4 and TRBJ2-1; a weak D match, TRBD1 (6 bases). The ends were cut back, 7 bases at V and 13 bases at J, with 23 bases in the middle. The CDR3 loop spans 14 amino acids. The DNA for the CDR3 is TGTGCCAGCATAGGGGGACCAAACCAAGAGACCCAGTTCTTC. It encodes CASIGGPNQETQFF.

The chain joins TRBV6-1 to TRBJ2-6; D ambiguous. Germline V CDR1 and CDR2: MNHNS, SASEGT. The CDR3 has 17 residues. Trimming cost V 4 bases and J 0 bases, with 13 bases left between them. The CDR3 sequence: CASSVRAFYSGANVLTF. The CDR3 DNA sequence: TGTGCCAGCAGTGTTAGGGCATTCTACTCTGGGGCCAACGTCCTGACTTTC.

J is TRBJ1-3 and V is TRBV10-2; no clear D. CDR3 length equals 12 residues. The V end lost 8 bases, the J end lost 0 bases, and 5 bases lay between the germline ends. Germline V gene sequence: CDR1 WSHSY, CDR2 SAAADI. In DNA, the CDR3 is TGCGCCAGCGTCAGCTCTGGAAACACCATATATTTT. Amino acids: CASVSSGNTIYF.

This clonotype was recorded a few times. The V and J genes are TRBV11-3 and TRBJ2-1; 13 bases align to TRBD2. The DNA end lines up better with TRBJ2-7; the J call may be wrong. Germline CDR1 SGHNT, CDR2 YENEEA. This CDR3 spans 21 amino acids. CDR3 region: CASSGPLAGGPQGKPRYEQYF. The CDR3 DNA reads as TGTGCCAGCAGCGGACCACTAGCGGGAGGGCCTCAGGGAAAACCGAGGTACGAGCAGTACTTC.

This clonotype is labeled large. The chain links TRBV7-8 to TRBJ2-1; weak D call: TRBD1 (6 bases). The CDR3 runs to 17 residues. Deletions cut 4 bases from V and 7 bases from J, with 23 bases between. Germline V gives CDR1 SGHVS, CDR2 FQNEAQ. The CDR3 reads CASSSLGGVGRRNEQFF. DNA for the CDR3: TGTGCCAGCAGCTCCCTAGGGGGTGTAGGACGCAGGAATGAGCAGTTCTTC.

This clonotype rates as medium-sized. In DNA form, the CDR3 reads TGTGCCAGCAGCTTAGTACGGCCAAGCGACAGGACGAACACTGAAGCTTTCTTT. This sequence encodes CASSLVRPSDRTNTEAFF. The genes are TRBV11-2 and TRBJ1-1; possible D gene TRBD1, 6 bases. Germline CDR1 is SGHAT and CDR2 is FQNNGV. The CDR3 length is 18 residues. Trimming removed 1 base at V and 1 base at J, with 19 bases between.

This sequence joins TRBV4-1 and TRBJ2-1; no clear D. Matching the DNA end better, TRBJ2-5 makes the J call doubtful. Germline CDR1 reads MGHRA; CDR2 reads YSYEKL. CDR3 length: 14 residues. The CDR3 sequence: CASSPAGSQETQYF. The CDR3 nucleotides read TGCGCCAGCAGCCCGGCCGGATCACAAGAGACCCAGTACTTC.

The chain has TRBV12-3 or TRBV12-4 and TRBJ2-5; TRBD2 might be the D (6 bases). V lost 1 base and J 11 bases, leaving 20 bases between the germline ends. The CDR3 runs to 15 residues. CDR3 in DNA: TGTGCCAGCAGTTTAGTGGGACCCAGATTTCGGGAGCAGTACTTC. This translates into CASSLVGPRFREQYF.

The V and J genes are TRBV12-3 or TRBV12-4 and TRBJ2-5; 7 bases fit TRBD2. Trimming took 5 bases from V and 5 from J; bases not matched to a gene: 11. The CDR3 has 15 amino acids. The CDR3 DNA is TGTGCCAGCAGTCTTGTGGGGGGAGGGAGGGAGACCCAGTACTTC. Translated: CASSLVGGGRETQYF.

This clonotype is medium-sized within its sample. V and J are TRBV6-1 and TRBJ2-1; D may match TRBD1 or TRBD2 (5 bases each). V lost 5 bases, J lost 13 bases, and 21 bases lay in between. The CDR3 loop spans 14 amino acids. In germline, CDR1 is MNHNS, CDR2 SASEGT. The CDR3, as DNA: TGTGCCAGCAGTCGGGACCCTGACCAAGAGACCCAGTTCTTC. Amino acid sequence: CASSRDPDQETQFF.